These T cell receptor beta chains were read from a single sample in a study of blood T cell repertoires in COVID-19. Method: immunoSEQ multiplex PCR; TCRdb's copy keeps in-frame clones and lacks some. The repertoire consists of about 400,000 clones, with 85% to 90% occurring once and the leading ten covering roughly 4.3%. The sample consisted of peripheral blood. These receptors were taken from a woman in her twenties or thirties with acute or convalescent COVID-19. Both conserved end residues are part of each CDR3. The order of the fields is J gene, V gene, CDR3 protein.

TRBJ2-3 | TRBV11-2 | CASSVSWASNTDTQYF
TRBJ2-1 | TRBV11-2 | CASSGARGGPGNEQFF
TRBJ1-5 | TRBV21-1 | CASVAQPQHF
TRBJ1-6 | TRBV7-9 | CASSLPGANSPLHF
TRBJ2-5 | TRBV5-1 | CASSSGGALEAETQYF
TRBJ2-1 | TRBV7-9 | CASSHGTGTGRDEQFF
TRBJ1-1 | TRBV2 | CASSEGGQHYTEAFF
TRBJ1-5 | TRBV30 | CAWSSYSNQPQHF
TRBJ1-5 | TRBV19 | CASSILYGDQPQHF
TRBJ2-3 | TRBV11-2 | CASSFSSGDTQYF
TRBJ2-3 | TRBV9 | CASSVGRGGRNTQYF
TRBJ2-2 | TRBV7-2 | CASSLVAGNTGELFF
TRBJ2-2 | TRBV10-3 | CAISMWGTSGENTGELFF
TRBJ1-2 | TRBV2 | CASTDRPNSLYGYTF
TRBJ2-1 | TRBV19 | CASSIDLGRVNEQFF
TRBJ2-2 | TRBV5-5 | CASSRDRGPPGELFF
TRBJ2-3 | TRBV11-2 | CASSFRDTLLYARYTQYF
TRBJ1-1 | TRBV18 | CASSPITGTGTNTEAFF
TRBJ2-5 | TRBV28 | CASSLGGAGETQYF